Below, 25 T cell receptor beta chains from the same sample are listed, as sequenced in a study of blood T cell repertoires in COVID-19. Sequencing was performed with immunoSEQ multiplex PCR; in TCRdb, only in-frame clones are kept and a portion is missing. The sample shows over 200,000 clones, about 80% of them seen only once. The sequenced sample was peripheral blood. All receptors come from a middle-aged man with active or convalescent COVID-19.

The J gene is TRBJ2-7, the V gene TRBV7-2; D may be TRBD2 (6 bases). Germline values: CDR1 SGHTA, CDR2 FQGNSA. The CDR3 consists of 15 residues. Trimming left V 1 base short and J 3 bases short, with 13 bases between. The CDR3 reads CASSLEGGANYEQYF. As DNA, the CDR3 is TGTGCCAGCAGCTTAGAGGGCGGGGCCAACTACGAGCAGTACTTC.

V is TRBV14 and J is TRBJ2-7; 10 bases line up with TRBD2. There are 14 residues in the CDR3. The V gene end was trimmed by 4 bases and the J gene end by 4 bases; junction bases not matched to a gene: 4. CDR1 is SGHDN, CDR2 FVKESK, per germline. The CDR3 bases are TGTGCCAGCAGCCCATCACTAGCGGGGTACGAGCAGTACTTC. Translation gives CASSPSLAGYEQYF.

The V call is TRBV27, the J call TRBJ2-1, with 12 nucleotides matching TRBD2. The V gene end was trimmed by 6 bases and the J gene end by 7 bases; junction bases not matched to a gene: 13. CDR1 MNHEY and CDR2 SMNVEV come from the germline V gene (reference sequence). The CDR3 length is 17 residues. CDR3 DNA: TGTGCCAGCAGGGCGCTGGTCCGACTAGCGGGGGAGAATGAGCAGTTCTTC. Translating gives CASRALVRLAGENEQFF.

The chain has TRBV14 and TRBJ1-2; D is uncertain. Per the germline V gene, CDR1 is SGHDN and CDR2 is FVKESK. The ends were cut back, 1 base at V and 4 bases at J, with 13 bases in the middle. The CDR3 length is 15 residues. The CDR3, as DNA: TGTGCCAGCAGCCAAGGGAGAGGGCGCGTCTATGGCTACACCTTC. Its protein is CASSQGRGRVYGYTF.

The V call is TRBV5-1, the J call TRBJ2-1; D might be TRBD1 (6 bases). The CDR3 sequence is 15 residues long. The V and J ends lost 2 bases and 4 bases respectively, with 13 bases between them. Germline V lookup: CDR1 SGHRS, CDR2 YFSETQ. CDR3 region: CASSFAGAAYNEQFF. In DNA, the CDR3 is TGCGCCAGCAGCTTCGCAGGGGCCGCGTACAATGAGCAGTTCTTC. Variable domain in full (rest from reference TRBV5-1 and TRBJ2-1): KAGVTQTPRYLIKTRGQQVTLSCSPISGHRSVSWYQQTPGQGLQFLFEYFSETQRNKGNFPGRFSGRQFSNSRSEMNVSTLELGDSALYLCASSFAGAAYNEQFFGPGTRLTVL.

The chain couples TRBV5-4 to TRBJ1-4; D is undetermined. The V end was cut by 5 bases, the J end by 0 bases, with 11 bases between. Germline V gene sequence: CDR1 SGHNT, CDR2 YYREEE (reference sequence). CDR3 size: 15 residues. In DNA, the CDR3 is TGTGCCAGCAGTAGGGAGGTGGCAACTAATGAAAAACTGTTTTTT. This sequence encodes CASSREVATNEKLFF. Using reference TRBV5-4 and TRBJ1-4 for the parts outside the CDR3, the full variable domain is ETGVTQSPTHLIKTRGQQVTLRCSSQSGHNTVSWYQQALGQGPQFIFQYYREEENGRGNFPPRFSGLQFPNYSSELNVNALELDDSALYLCASSREVATNEKLFFGSGTQLSVL.

The chain carries TRBV10-3 and TRBJ2-7; 10 nucleotides match TRBD1. The CDR3 is made up of 13 amino acids. CDR1 and CDR2 from the germline V gene are ENHRY and SYGVKD. The V gene end was trimmed by 10 bases and the J gene end by 2 bases; junction bases not matched to a gene: 5. The CDR3 DNA reads as TGTGCCAGCGGACAGGGGGTCACCTACGAGCAGTACTTC. Translation: CASGQGVTYEQYF.

The chain uses TRBV7-2 and TRBJ2-1, with 7 bases lining up with TRBD2. The V segment lost 5 bases and the J segment 7 bases; nucleotides outside the gene matches: 14. The CDR3 totals 16 residues. Germline assignment: CDR1 SGHTA and CDR2 FQGNSA. The DNA for the CDR3 is TGTGCCAGCAGCCCCCGGGACTACCCCTTCCGGAATGAGCAGTTCTTC. This encodes CASSPRDYPFRNEQFF.

V usage is TRBV5-8 and J usage is TRBJ2-1, with a tentative D call TRBD1 (6 bases). CDR3 length equals 15 residues. The V and J ends lost 0 bases and 7 bases respectively, with 14 bases between them. Germline CDR1 SGHTS, CDR2 YDEGEE. The CDR3, as DNA: TGTGCCAGCAGCTTGGGGGACAAGGAATCTAATGAGCAGTTCTTC. Its translation is CASSLGDKESNEQFF.

J is TRBJ1-4 and V is TRBV30; weak D call: TRBD1 (6 bases). Between the trimmed V and J ends, which lost 2 bases and 0 bases, there was a span of 10 bases. The CDR3 loop spans 15 amino acids. CDR1 GTSNPN and CDR2 SVGIG come from the germline V gene (reference sequence). For the CDR3, the DNA is TGTGCCTGGAGTACTTCAGGGGCAACTAATGAAAAACTGTTTTTT. It yields the protein CAWSTSGATNEKLFF.

This chain uses TRBV7-2 with TRBJ2-1; 12 bases align to TRBD2. V was pared by 0 bases and J by 4 bases, with 4 bases of the junction left unmatched. This CDR3 is built from 17 residues. Germline V gives CDR1 SGHTA, CDR2 FQGNSA. The CDR3 is CASSLALTSGRYNEQFF. CDR3 in DNA: TGTGCCAGCAGCTTAGCTTTGACTAGCGGGAGATACAATGAGCAGTTCTTC.

The chain combines TRBV5-1 with TRBJ2-6; unclear D gene. The V gene lost 4 bases and the J gene lost 0 bases, with 14 bases spanning the gap. CDR1 and CDR2 (germline): SGHRS, YFSETQ. The CDR3 runs to 17 residues. CDR3 sequence: CASSLEVLLSGANVLTF. The CDR3 region has the DNA TGCGCCAGCAGCCTAGAGGTACTCCTCTCTGGGGCCAACGTCCTGACTTTC.

The rearrangement joins TRBV2 to TRBJ2-2, with TRBD1 as a possible D gene (6 bases). Trimming left V 6 bases short and J 7 bases short, with 12 bases between. The CDR3 has 13 residues. CDR1 is SNHLY, CDR2 FYNNEI, per germline. CDR3 sequence reads: CASSETGLGELFF. For the CDR3, the DNA is TGTGCCAGCAGCGAAACAGGGCTCGGGGAGCTGTTTTTT.

The genes are TRBV29-1 and TRBJ2-5; TRBD1 is a possible D gene (5 bases). Germline CDR1 reads SQVTM; CDR2 reads ANQGSEA. The CDR3 runs to 13 residues. V shed 4 bases and J shed 4 bases, with 13 bases lying between them. CDR3 residues: CSVARAVGETQYF. The CDR3 coding sequence is TGCAGCGTTGCCAGGGCGGTAGGAGAGACCCAGTACTTC.

This chain links TRBV27 with TRBJ2-7, with a possible D match to TRBD2 (6 bases). With 2 bases removed from V and 7 bases from J, the gap between germline ends came to 15 bases. The CDR3 loop spans 14 amino acids. CDR1 and CDR2 from the germline V gene are MNHEY and SMNVEV (reference sequence). The CDR3 is CASSLSRLEGEQYF. DNA for the CDR3: TGTGCCAGCAGTTTAAGTCGTCTGGAGGGTGAGCAGTACTTC.

This chain links TRBV5-8 with TRBJ2-7; D uncertain. CDR3 length: 15 residues. V was shortened by 0 bases and J by 2 bases, with 12 bases between the two germline ends. Germline-derived CDR1 and CDR2 are SGHTS and YDEGEE. CDR3 residues: CASSLEIGSPYEQYF. Here the CDR3 DNA reads TGTGCCAGCAGCTTGGAAATCGGGTCCCCCTACGAGCAGTACTTC.

The chain joins TRBV7-2 to TRBJ1-4, with D maybe TRBD1 (6 bases). The germline V gene encodes CDR1 SGHTA and CDR2 FQGNSA. V was trimmed by 5 bases and J by 6 bases, leaving 19 bases between them. The CDR3 runs 16 residues. The chain's CDR3 is CASSPRGGRRYEKLFF. CDR3 DNA: TGTGCCAGCAGCCCCCGGGGGGGCCGCAGGTATGAAAAACTGTTTTTT.

This chain uses TRBV20-1 with TRBJ2-1, with D unclear. Between the trimmed V and J ends, which lost 3 bases and 4 bases, there was a span of 4 bases. The CDR3 consists of 11 residues. Germline CDR1 DFQATT, CDR2 SNEGSKA (reference sequence). This CDR3 reads CSASPYNEQFF. The CDR3, as DNA: TGCAGTGCTAGCCCTTACAATGAGCAGTTCTTC.

This chain joins TRBV19 and TRBJ2-7, with 7 positions matching TRBD1. This CDR3 has 14 amino acids. CDR1 is LNHDA, CDR2 SQIVND, per germline (reference sequence). The trim removed 4 bases at V and 4 bases at J, leaving 7 bases unmatched. The CDR3 DNA reads as TGTGCCAGTAGTACCACAGGGGTCAGTTACGAGCAGTACTTC. This codes for CASSTTGVSYEQYF.

The chain joins TRBV9 to TRBJ1-2, with D hard to call. Per the germline V gene, CDR1 is SGDLS and CDR2 is YYNGEE. The CDR3 has 13 residues. Trimming pared 4 bases from V and 3 bases from J, leaving 10 bases between. DNA of the CDR3: TGTGCCAGCAGCTCCGGGAACTACTATGGCTACACCTTC. It encodes CASSSGNYYGYTF.

This clone was observed a few times. V and J are TRBV7-9 and TRBJ1-2, with unresolved D. The CDR3 sequence is 14 residues long. V was cut by 0 bases and J by 1 base, with 6 bases left in between. Per germline, CDR1 SEHNR and CDR2 FQNEAQ (reference sequence). The CDR3 here is CASSLAALNYGYTF. In nucleotides, the CDR3 is TGTGCCAGCAGCTTAGCGGCTCTTAACTATGGCTACACCTTC.

This clone was seen a single time. The identical CDR3 is also encoded by other nucleotide sequences in the sample. The chain recombines TRBV29-1 with TRBJ1-2; 7 bases match TRBD1. Germline values: CDR1 SQVTM, CDR2 ANQGSEA. With 4 bases clipped from V and 0 bases from J, the junction kept 2 bases outside the gene matches. The CDR3 runs 13 residues. The chain's CDR3 is CSVGQGANYGYTF. CDR3 nucleotide sequence: TGCAGCGTTGGACAGGGAGCTAACTATGGCTACACCTTC. Full variable domain (missing parts from reference TRBV29-1 and TRBJ1-2): SAVISQKPSRDICQRGTSLTIQCQVDSQVTMMFWYRQQPGQSLTLIATANQGSEATYESGFVIDKFPISRPNLTFSTLTVSNMSPEDSSIYLCSVGQGANYGYTFGSGTRLTVV.

V usage is TRBV27 and J usage is TRBJ1-1; unclear D gene. V was clipped by 7 bases and J by 8 bases, with 11 bases between them. CDR1 MNHEY and CDR2 SMNVEV come from the germline V gene (reference sequence). The CDR3 is 11 residues long. The CDR3 sequence: CASIGFREAFF. The DNA of the CDR3 is TGTGCCAGCATAGGATTCAGGGAAGCTTTCTTT.

Written as DNA, the CDR3 is TGTGCCAGCAGTGATACTTACAACACTGAAGCTTTCTTT. Amino acid sequence: CASSDTYNTEAFF. The rearrangement uses TRBV25-1 and TRBJ1-1, with no clear D. This CDR3 comprises 13 residues. The V end lost 3 bases, the J end lost 2 bases, and 7 bases lay between the germline ends. Looked up from germline, CDR1 is MGHDK and CDR2 is SYGVNS.

The V and J genes are TRBV9 and TRBJ1-1; D call uncertain. The germline V and J ends were trimmed by 4 bases and 1 base, with 8 bases remaining between them. The CDR3 runs 13 residues. In germline, CDR1 is SGDLS, CDR2 YYNGEE. This chain's CDR3 is CASSLRENTEAFF. The CDR3 DNA reads TGTGCCAGCAGCCTGAGGGAGAACACTGAAGCTTTCTTT.